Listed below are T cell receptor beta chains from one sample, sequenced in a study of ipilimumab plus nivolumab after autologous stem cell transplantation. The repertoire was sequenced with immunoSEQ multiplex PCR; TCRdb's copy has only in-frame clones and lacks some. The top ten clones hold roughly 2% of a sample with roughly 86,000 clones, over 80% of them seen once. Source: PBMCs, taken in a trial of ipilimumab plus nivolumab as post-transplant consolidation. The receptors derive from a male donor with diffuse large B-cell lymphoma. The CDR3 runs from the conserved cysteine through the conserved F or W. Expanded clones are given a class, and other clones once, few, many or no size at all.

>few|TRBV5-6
CASSFRYTGGGPPTDTQYF
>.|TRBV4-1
CASSHPLRGITEAFF
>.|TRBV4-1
CASSLLDRGQSEAFF
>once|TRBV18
CASSPSTVSYEQYF
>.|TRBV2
CASSQDGASTDTQYF
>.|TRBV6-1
CASSEASAGNTEAFF
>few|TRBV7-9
CASSWTDGYTF
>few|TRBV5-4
CASSSVETRGNEQFF
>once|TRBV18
CASSLSSTRTYNEQFF
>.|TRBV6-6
CASRLKRGESGEQYF
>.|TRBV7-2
CASSFTQGPLNTIYF
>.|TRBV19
CASSMAGPEAGELFF
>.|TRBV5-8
CASSLVARIPEKLFF
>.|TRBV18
CASSQTGGTEAFF
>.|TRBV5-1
CASSLRSQTAGTQYF
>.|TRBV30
CAWSSGRSNEKLFF
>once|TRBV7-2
CASSSFRAEWGYTF
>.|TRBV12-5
CASGRDPAETQYF
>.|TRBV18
CASSPSRADNSPLHF
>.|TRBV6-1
CASSGQAPNQPQHF
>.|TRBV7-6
CASSLALAGQETQYF
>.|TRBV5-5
CASSPVLTGGTRF
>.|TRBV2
CASSGGQGTGWETQYF
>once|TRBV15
CATSRDADSYEQYF
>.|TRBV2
CASKERARNTGELFF
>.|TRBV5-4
CASSLDRGFTGELFF
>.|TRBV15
CATSRDRGRSEAFF
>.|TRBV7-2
CASSSGGPDTYTF
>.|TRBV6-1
CASSEGLEQRHQPQHF
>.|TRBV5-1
CASRGQEGDTQYF
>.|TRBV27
CASSRLTGEAETQYF
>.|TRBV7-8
CASSLERGGAYEQYF
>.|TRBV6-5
CASRGQSSGANVLTF
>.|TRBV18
CASSPRRRGAEEQFF
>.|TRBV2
CASSGSSGGAGEQFF
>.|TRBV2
CASSDDSTNNSPLHF
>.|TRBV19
CASSPRRGGPNTGELFF
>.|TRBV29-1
CSVEDPGDSEAFF
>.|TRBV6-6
CASSGQGNSPLHF
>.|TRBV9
CASSVGGQGVYGYTF
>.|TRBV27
CASSRQGADRQYF
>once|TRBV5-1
CASRDGGGPTDTQYF
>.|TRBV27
CASSSGEGNSPLHF
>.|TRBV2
CASSLAGGSAEQFF
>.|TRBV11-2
CASSWRGEDTQYF